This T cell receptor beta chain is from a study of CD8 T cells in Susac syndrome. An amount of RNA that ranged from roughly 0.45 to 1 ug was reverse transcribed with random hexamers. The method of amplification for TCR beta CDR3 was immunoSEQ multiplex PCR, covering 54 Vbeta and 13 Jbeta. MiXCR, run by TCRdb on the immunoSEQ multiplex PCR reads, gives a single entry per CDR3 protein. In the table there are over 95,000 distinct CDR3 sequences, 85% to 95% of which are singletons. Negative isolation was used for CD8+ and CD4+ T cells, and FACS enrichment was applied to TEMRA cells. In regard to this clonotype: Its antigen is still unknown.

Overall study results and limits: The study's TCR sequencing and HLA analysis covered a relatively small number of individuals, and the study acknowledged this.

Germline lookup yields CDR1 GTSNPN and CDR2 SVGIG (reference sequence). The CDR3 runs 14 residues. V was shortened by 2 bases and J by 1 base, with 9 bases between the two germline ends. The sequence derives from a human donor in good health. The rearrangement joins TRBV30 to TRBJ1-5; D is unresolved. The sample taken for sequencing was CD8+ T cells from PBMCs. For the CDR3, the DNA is TGTGCCTGGAGTTCGGGGTCCAGCAATCAGCCCCAGCATTTT. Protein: CAWSSGSSNQPQHF.